The clone carrying this TCR beta chain was recorded many times. iRepertoire HTBI primers and Arm-PCR of CDR3 regions built TCR beta libraries. Using its own MiXCR run on the multiplex PCR reads, TCRdb lists one record per CDR3 protein. The table has approximately 230,000 distinct CDR3 sequences, about 17% seen once; the top ten hold roughly a fifth. Described time point: newly diagnosed GD, antithyroid drugs for less than 3 months. There was RNA extracted from PBMCs, and the TCR library was made from it. This sample was included in a study of regulatory T cells in long-lasting Graves disease. The sequence was obtained from a female donor with Graves disease. The sequences come from peripheral blood mononuclear cells (PBMCs), collected at new diagnosis, from a patient treated with antithyroid drugs.

As DNA, the CDR3 is TGTGCCAGCAGACCCCAGGGCCACGAGCAGTACTTC. Translating it yields CASRPQGHEQYF. The chain couples TRBV2 to TRBJ2-7; D perhaps matches TRBD1 (5 bases). Germline V gives CDR1 SNHLY, CDR2 FYNNEI. V was pared by 6 bases and J by 5 bases, with 11 bases between. The CDR3 has 12 amino acids.